This is a list of T cell receptor beta chains from one sample in a study of blood T cell repertoires in COVID-19. Here immunoSEQ multiplex PCR was the method, and the copy in TCRdb shows in-frame clones only, minus some. The sample has 25,000 to 35,000 clones; more than 65% are singletons. Sequenced: peripheral blood. These receptors originate from a human donor in a cohort sampled during active COVID-19. Each CDR3 is given with its conserved first and last residue. D genes are given only for firm matches. Clone size is given for some rows only: seen once, a few or many times, or a class if the clone is expanded.

v_gene	abundance	d_gene	j_gene	CDR3aa	CDR3nt
TRBV2	NA	NA	TRBJ2-1	CASSEYQGLGNEQFF	TGTGCCAGCAGTGAATATCAGGGGTTGGGTAATGAGCAGTTCTTC
TRBV18	NA	NA	TRBJ2-7	CASSPGEGVEQYF	TGTGCCAGCTCACCAGGAGAAGGGGTCGAGCAGTACTTC
TRBV7-9	few	NA	TRBJ1-6	CASRQQGSSSYNSPLHF	TGTGCCAGCAGGCAACAGGGCTCGAGCTCCTATAATTCACCCCTCCACTTT
TRBV5-1	NA	TRBD2	TRBJ2-7	CASSLASGGYYYEQYF	TGCGCCAGCAGCTTGGCCAGCGGGGGATATTACTACGAGCAGTACTTC
TRBV29-1	NA	NA	TRBJ1-2	CSVEEALNYGYTF	TGCAGCGTTGAAGAAGCACTAAACTATGGCTACACCTTC
TRBV4-3	NA	TRBD1	TRBJ1-6	CASSQEGGQGNSPLHF	TGCGCCAGCAGCCAAGAAGGGGGACAGGGGAATTCACCCCTCCACTTT
TRBV12-5	NA	TRBD1	TRBJ1-2	CASALRPDGNRGRKGYTF	TGTGCTAGTGCTTTAAGGCCGGACGGGAACAGGGGAAGAAAAGGCTACACCTTC
TRBV10-1	once	NA	TRBJ2-1	CASSESGAAAMGEQFF	TGTGCCAGCAGTGAGTCAGGAGCGGCGGCAATGGGTGAGCAGTTCTTC
TRBV7-7	NA	NA	TRBJ1-5	CANPLGTLNQPQHF	TGTGCTAACCCACTCGGGACACTTAATCAGCCCCAGCATTTT
TRBV11-3	NA	NA	TRBJ2-1	CASSFGGGPNHEQFF	TGTGCCAGCAGCTTCGGCGGGGGCCCAAACCATGAGCAGTTCTTC
TRBV21-1	NA	NA	TRBJ2-5	CASSKRRRGKETQYF	TGTGCCAGCAGCAAGAGGCGGCGGGGGAAAGAGACCCAGTACTTC